The following is a T cell receptor (beta chain) sequence with its context. Its antigen is as yet unknown. Separate from the roughly 710-subject first cohort, the approximately 120-subject validation cohort was the one that the donors belonged to. This entry belongs to a study of cytomegalovirus exposure and HLA in healthy donors. At the level of the study: It was reported in a later analysis that the 100 to 150 validation repertoires used the same platform as the roughly 700 first-cohort repertoires.

Profiling relied on immunoSEQ multiplex PCR, and the TCRdb table lists in-frame clones only, not all of them. This table has roughly 100,000 clones, about 86% appearing once. Findings and limits, study-wide: Many donors carried some public TCRs, although rarity characterized most TCR sequences.

This sequence originates from a woman under 30 in good health and CMV-seropositive. Sample: PBMCs.

CDR3 DNA: TGTGCCAGCAGCCCGTGGAATATAGGGGGGGAGGACACTGAAGCTTTCTTT. It yields the protein CASSPWNIGGEDTEAFF. The V gene is TRBV11-3, the J gene TRBJ1-1; perhaps TRBD1 as D (6 bases). The CDR3 is 17 residues long. Germline-derived CDR1 and CDR2 are SGHNT and YENEEA. Deletions cut 5 bases from V and 3 bases from J, with 22 bases between.